This is a list of T cell receptor beta chains from one sample in a study of shared clonotypes between healthy human individuals. The assay was immunoSEQ multiplex PCR, and TCRdb's table has in-frame clones only and misses some. The sample lists about 1.1 million clones, 70% to 80% seen once, with 0.89% in the top ten. The sequenced sample consisted of memory CD4+ T cells from PBMCs. Receptors were obtained from a man aged 18 to 30 in good health. Some clones in this sample may be carry-over from other donors' samples. Both conserved end residues are part of each CDR3. The D gene is left open where the match is weak. A clone size is listed for some rows: how often the clone was seen (once, few, many), or a class if it is expanded.

V gene	clone size	J gene	D gene	CDR3 DNA	CDR3 protein
TRBV30	.	TRBJ2-6	.	TGTGCCTGGACGGTCTCTGGGGCCAACGTCCTGACTTTC	CAWTVSGANVLTF
TRBV2	.	TRBJ1-5	TRBD1	TGTGCCACGACCCAGGACAGGTTTTATCAGCCCCAGCATTTT	CATTQDRFYQPQHF
TRBV7-2	.	TRBJ2-2	TRBD2	TGTGCCAGCAGCTTATACGGGAGGGACACCGGGGAGCTGTTTTTT	CASSLYGRDTGELFF
TRBV5-6	.	TRBJ1-2	.	TGTGCCAGCAGCTTGGGGTGGGGCAGGGGACGAGATGGCTACACCTTC	CASSLGWGRGRDGYTF
TRBV6-5	.	TRBJ1-5	.	TGTGCCAGCAGTTACGACGTGAGTCAGCCCCAGCATTTT	CASSYDVSQPQHF
TRBV19	once	TRBJ1-2	.	TGTGCCAGTAGTCCAACGACAGTGGTTGGCTACACCTTC	CASSPTTVVGYTF
TRBV5-4	.	TRBJ1-2	.	TGTGCCAGCAGCTTATCGGACGTGTCCATCTATGGCTACACCTTC	CASSLSDVSIYGYTF
TRBV7-2	.	TRBJ2-4	TRBD2	TGTGCCAGCAGCTTAGTGGCTAGCGGGAGGGTAGCCAAAAACATTCAGTACTTC	CASSLVASGRVAKNIQYF
TRBV7-9	.	TRBJ2-1	TRBD2	TGTGCCAGCAGCTTAATCCCGCGGGAGGCGTATGAGCAGTTCTTC	CASSLIPREAYEQFF
TRBV2	.	TRBJ1-4	.	TGTGCCAGCAGTGAGTTCCCTAATGAAAAACTGTTTTTT	CASSEFPNEKLFF
TRBV7-2	.	TRBJ1-5	.	TGTGCCAGCAGCCCCCTATGGGGCCTCGGGCAGCCCCAGCATTTT	CASSPLWGLGQPQHF
TRBV5-1	.	TRBJ2-5	TRBD1	TGCGCCAGCAGCCGCCGAGGGCGGACAGGGGGAGAGACCCAGTACTTC	CASSRRGRTGGETQYF
TRBV6-1	few	TRBJ2-1	.	TGTGCCAGCAGTGTGACCCTCGGGCAGTTCTTC	CASSVTLGQFF
TRBV5-1	.	TRBJ2-6	TRBD2	TGCGCCAGCAGCTTCAGGACTAGCGGGACATCGGCTGGGGCCAACGTCCTGACTTTC	CASSFRTSGTSAGANVLTF
TRBV7-9	.	TRBJ1-5	.	TGTGCCAGCAGCTTAGGGGACAATCAGCCCCAGCATTTT	CASSLGDNQPQHF
TRBV28	once	TRBJ2-1	.	TGTGCCAGCAGTTTCATAGCCTCCGGCCAGTTCTTC	CASSFIASGQFF
TRBV27	few	TRBJ2-3	.	TGTGCCAGCAGGGCGAGTAGCACAGATACGCAGTATTTT	CASRASSTDTQYF
TRBV5-1	.	TRBJ2-7	TRBD1	TGCGCCAGCAGCCCCACCCCCGGGACAGGGAAAAGCGAGCAGTACTTC	CASSPTPGTGKSEQYF
TRBV5-1	.	TRBJ2-7	.	TGCGCCGGCTGGGGCAGACCCGAATCGAAAGTTAGATACTACCAGCAGTACTTC	CAGWGRPESKVRYYQQYF
TRBV5-4	.	TRBJ2-7	TRBD2	TGTGCCAGCAGCCCCGCACTAGCGGGGCCACCGAGGGATATCGAGCAGTACTTC	CASSPALAGPPRDIEQYF
TRBV28	.	TRBJ2-7	TRBD2	TGTGCCAGCAGGCTACAGGGACTAGCGGAATTCTCCTACGAGCAGTACTTC	CASRLQGLAEFSYEQYF
TRBV11-2	.	TRBJ2-5	.	TGTGCCAGCAGCTTAGATCTTAGGCGGACCCAGTACTTC	CASSLDLRRTQYF
TRBV6-1	.	TRBJ1-2	TRBD1	TGTGCCAGCAGAGGGGACAGGGCGTGGGGCTACACCTTC	CASRGDRAWGYTF
TRBV5-4	.	TRBJ2-7	TRBD2	TGTGCCAGCACCAAAGAGCCCGGGACTAGCGGTTCCTACGAGCAGTACTTC	CASTKEPGTSGSYEQYF